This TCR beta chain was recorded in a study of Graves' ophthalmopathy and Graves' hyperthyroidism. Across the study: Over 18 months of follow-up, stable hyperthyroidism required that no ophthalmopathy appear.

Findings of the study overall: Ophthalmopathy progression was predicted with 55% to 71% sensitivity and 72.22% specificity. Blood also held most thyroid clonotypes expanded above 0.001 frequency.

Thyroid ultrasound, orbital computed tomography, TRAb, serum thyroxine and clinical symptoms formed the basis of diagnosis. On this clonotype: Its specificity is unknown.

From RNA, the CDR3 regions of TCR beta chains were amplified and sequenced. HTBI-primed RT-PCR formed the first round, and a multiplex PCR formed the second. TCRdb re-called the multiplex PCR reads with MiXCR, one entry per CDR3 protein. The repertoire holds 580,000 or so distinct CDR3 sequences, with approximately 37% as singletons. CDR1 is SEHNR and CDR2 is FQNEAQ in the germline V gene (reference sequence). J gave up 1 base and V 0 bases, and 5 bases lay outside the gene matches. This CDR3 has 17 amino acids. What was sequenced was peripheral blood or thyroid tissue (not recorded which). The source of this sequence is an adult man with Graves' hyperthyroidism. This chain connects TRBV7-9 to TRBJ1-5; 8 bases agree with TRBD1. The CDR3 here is CASSLAPGTGSNQPQHF. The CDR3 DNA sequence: TGTGCCAGCAGCTTAGCGCCCGGGACAGGAAGCAATCAGCCCCAGCATTTT.